This T cell receptor beta chain was recorded in a study of tumor-infiltrating lymphocytes in primary liver carcinoma. Study outcomes and limitations: In tumor-adjacent and tumor-blood pairs, overlap was lower than in tumor region pairs. Merely some 8-25% of top clones spanned all five tumor regions.

Co-extraction yielded RNA and DNA from around 20-30 mg of unsorted bulk tissue. Each tumor had five separate regions sampled. Concerning this clonotype itself: The antigen is unknown. The junction shows a germline mismatch at one end, possibly a read error.

TCR beta cDNA was made from 500 ng total RNA with a constant-region primer. Employing slightly modified ARM-PCR, three nested multiplex PCR rounds were run, and these gave rise to the TCR beta libraries. In TCRdb, the multiplex PCR reads were re-called with MiXCR into one record per CDR3 protein. The table shows 95,000 to 150,000 distinct CDR3 sequences, with 50% to 80% occurring only once. Sequencing was performed on liver tumor tissue from sampling region 3. The subset here: tumor region T3, left-lateral pole. The receptor was isolated from a woman aged 55-70 years with primary liver carcinoma and hepatitis B virus infection.

CDR3 nucleotides: TGTGCCAGCAGACATCGGAGTTCCTGCAATGAGCAGTTCTTC. It translates to CASRHRSSCNEQFF. J is TRBJ2-1 and V is TRBV6-5; D is uncertain. Germline V CDR1 and CDR2: MNHEY, SVGAGI. This CDR3 contains 14 residues.